The 25 T cell receptor beta chains below come from one sample, sequenced in a study of cytomegalovirus exposure and HLA in healthy donors. PCR employed 60 Vbeta and 13 Jbeta primers. Libraries were prepared by immunoSEQ multiplex PCR; TCRdb keeps only in-frame clonotypes and omits some of them. The data contain roughly 120,000 clones, about 74% of them singletons. Sample: PBMCs. The receptors shown here come from a woman aged 45-65 years in good health and CMV-seropositive.

For this clone: A read error may account for a junction end that differs from germline. The chain has TRBV7-9 and TRBJ2-7, with 9 bases fitting TRBD2. From germline, CDR1 is SEHNR and CDR2 FQNEAQ (reference sequence). The CDR3 covers 15 residues. CDR3 in DNA: TGTTCCAGCAGCTTAACAGCGGGGGGTGCCTACGAGCAGTACTTC. Residues: CSSSLTAGGAYEQYF.

The V call is TRBV5-1, the J call TRBJ2-7, with 7 bases identical to TRBD1. The CDR3 loop spans 15 amino acids. Germline lookup yields CDR1 SGHRS and CDR2 YFSETQ. The V and J ends lost 0 bases and 0 bases, in that order; junction bases with no gene match: 3. CDR3 DNA: TGCGCCAGCAGCTTGGCCAGGGGGTACTCCTACGAGCAGTACTTC. Translation: CASSLARGYSYEQYF.

The chain employs TRBV2 and TRBJ1-6, with D maybe TRBD1 (5 bases). Germline values: CDR1 SNHLY, CDR2 FYNNEI. Trimming left V 5 bases short and J 6 bases short, with 14 bases between. This CDR3 has 15 amino acids. For the CDR3, the DNA is TGTGCCAGCAGTAGAACATCGGGGGTTAATTCACCCCTCCACTTT. Translated, it gives CASSRTSGVNSPLHF.

The chain has TRBV5-5 and TRBJ1-2, with D perhaps matching TRBD1 (6 bases). Looked up from germline, CDR1 is SGHKS and CDR2 is YYEKEE (reference sequence). The V end was cut by 5 bases, the J end by 2 bases, with 13 bases between. This CDR3 has 14 residues. The chain's CDR3 is CASSWTAPNYGYTF. The CDR3 nucleotides read TGTGCCAGCAGTTGGACAGCCCCCAACTATGGCTACACCTTC. Combining the CDR3 with reference TRBV5-5 and TRBJ1-2 gives the whole variable domain DAGVTQSPTHLIKTRGQQVTLRCSPISGHKSVSWYQQVLGQGPQFIFQYYEKEERGRGNFPDRFSARQFPNYSSELNVNALLLGDSALYLCASSWTAPNYGYTFGSGTRLTVV.

This chain joins TRBV19 and TRBJ1-6; 8 nucleotides line up with TRBD1. Germline values: CDR1 LNHDA, CDR2 SQIVND (reference sequence). V lost 9 bases and J lost 10; bases outside the gene matches: 11. The CDR3 contains 14 residues. In nucleotides, the CDR3 is TGTGCCAGCGCGGGACAGGCCCTAATCTCACCCCTCCACTTT. Its translation is CASAGQALISPLHF.

V gene TRBV5-1 combines with J gene TRBJ2-3; TRBD2 agrees at 9 bases. The CDR3 extends over 17 amino acids. Germline-derived CDR1 and CDR2 are SGHRS and YFSETQ. V shed 1 base, J shed 3 bases, and the junction held 9 bases outside the gene matches. The CDR3 reads CASSLSAGGVGTDTQYF. CDR3 in DNA: TGCGCCAGCAGCTTGTCGGCGGGGGGGGTTGGGACAGATACGCAGTATTTT.

A few counts support this clone. The V call is TRBV6-5, the J call TRBJ2-7; 7 nucleotides line up with TRBD1. Germline assignment: CDR1 MNHEY and CDR2 SVGAGI. V shed 2 bases and J 6 bases; nucleotides not matched to a gene: 7. CDR3 size: 14 residues. The CDR3 DNA is TGTGCCAGCAGTTACACCACAGGGGATACCGAGCAGTACTTC. As protein: CASSYTTGDTEQYF.

The V call is TRBV5-6, the J call TRBJ2-5, with 8 bases fitting TRBD2. CDR1 is SGHDT, CDR2 YYEEEE, per germline. The CDR3 consists of 13 residues. J lost 4 bases, V lost 4 bases, and 3 bases had no gene match. The CDR3 DNA sequence: TGTGCCAGCAGCGGCGGGGGGAGAGAGACCCAGTACTTC. Protein product: CASSGGGRETQYF. Filled out from reference TRBV5-6 and TRBJ2-5, the complete variable domain reads DAGVTQSPTHLIKTRGQQVTLRCSPKSGHDTVSWYQQALGQGPQFIFQYYEEEERQRGNFPDRFSGHQFPNYSSELNVNALLLGDSALYLCASSGGGRETQYFGPGTRLLVL.

The chain has TRBV21-1 and TRBJ1-1. TRBV21-1 is reported as a pseudogene. The CDR3 totals 18 residues. In DNA form, the CDR3 reads TGTGCCAGCAGCAAAGCGCGCAACGGGGTGGGTATGAACACTGAAGCTTTCTTT. Protein sequence: CASSKARNGVGMNTEAFF.

V gene TRBV6-6 combines with J gene TRBJ1-4; D gene ambiguous. The CDR3 totals 15 residues. CDR1 and CDR2 (germline): MNHNY, SVGAGI (reference sequence). Between the trimmed V and J ends, which lost 5 bases and 8 bases, there was a span of 18 bases. Here the CDR3 reads CASSGLASAPEKLFF. CDR3 DNA: TGTGCCAGCAGTGGTCTCGCCTCTGCGCCGGAAAAACTGTTTTTT.

In regard to this clone: The missing conserved phenylalanine or tryptophan at the end of this CDR3 makes a read error likely. The limits of the CDR3 on the DNA are not certain, so only TCRdb's listed CDR3 is given. The chain employs TRBV6-5 and TRBJ2-7; TRBD2 is the table's D call, not checked against the DNA. CDR1 and CDR2 from the germline V gene are MNHEY and SVGAGI. The CDR3 contains 13 residues when both ends are counted. CDR3 loop: CASSYRLREQYFG.

The chain employs TRBV5-1 and TRBJ2-7; possibly TRBD1 for D (5 bases). Germline CDR1 reads SGHRS; CDR2 reads YFSETQ. The CDR3 length is 14 residues. Trimming cost V 4 bases and J 1 base, with 12 bases left between them. The CDR3 nucleotides read TGCGCCAGCAGCGTCGAACAGGCATCCTACGAGCAGTACTTC. It yields the protein CASSVEQASYEQYF. The complete variable domain, with remaining parts taken from reference TRBV5-1 and TRBJ2-7, reads KAGVTQTPRYLIKTRGQQVTLSCSPISGHRSVSWYQQTPGQGLQFLFEYFSETQRNKGNFPGRFSGRQFSNSRSEMNVSTLELGDSALYLCASSVEQASYEQYFGPGTRLTVT.

This sequence joins TRBV5-4 and TRBJ1-2, with 9 bases identical to TRBD1. V dropped 4 bases and J dropped 4; count of bases not matched to a gene: 11. Per the germline V gene, CDR1 is SGHNT and CDR2 is YYREEE (reference sequence). This CDR3 contains 16 residues. DNA of the CDR3: TGTGCCAGCAGCCTCGGCCGGGACAGGGCCACCTATGGCTACACCTTC. Protein: CASSLGRDRATYGYTF.

For the CDR3, the DNA is TGTGCCAGCAGTTCCTACCGCAGGGACAACGAGCAGTACTTC. Its translation is CASSSYRRDNEQYF. The chain uses TRBV6-5 and TRBJ2-7; maybe TRBD1 (6 bases). Trimming cost V 4 bases and J 5 bases, with 15 bases left between them. From germline, CDR1 is MNHEY and CDR2 SVGAGI. The CDR3 loop spans 14 amino acids.

J is TRBJ2-5 and V is TRBV4-3; 8 nucleotides agree with TRBD1. The germline gives CDR1 LGHNA, CDR2 YSLEER. The CDR3 runs 17 residues. Unmatched junction bases numbered 15, after V lost 4 bases and J lost 5 bases. The CDR3 loop reads CASSRALGQGAVETQYF. In nucleotides, the CDR3 is TGCGCCAGCAGCCGCGCTTTGGGGCAGGGGGCGGTGGAGACCCAGTACTTC.

This clone has a handful of counts. The chain recombines TRBV29-1 with TRBJ2-3, with TRBD2 as a possible D gene (6 bases). V was cut by 5 bases and J by 3 bases, with 15 bases left in between. Germline V gene lookup returns CDR1 SQVTM and CDR2 ANQGSEA. The CDR3 length is 14 residues. The CDR3 loop reads CSVWQGGGTDTQYF. For the CDR3, the DNA is TGCAGCGTTTGGCAGGGTGGGGGGACAGATACGCAGTATTTT.

The V call is TRBV6-6, the J call TRBJ2-7; 7 bases agree with TRBD1. The V and J ends lost 2 bases and 5 bases, in that order; junction bases with no gene match: 9. This CDR3 is 15 amino acids long. Germline V gives CDR1 MNHNY, CDR2 SVGAGI (reference sequence). The CDR3 coding sequence is TGTGCCAGCAGTTACCACCCGAGGGGGCGCGACGAGCAGTACTTC. Translation: CASSYHPRGRDEQYF.

This chain joins TRBV5-5 and TRBJ1-4; no clear D gene. In germline, CDR1 is SGHKS, CDR2 YYEKEE (reference sequence). The CDR3 loop spans 17 amino acids. Trimming took off 0 bases at V and 0 bases at J, with 12 bases between the two ends. Here the CDR3 reads CASSLGQNQATNEKLFF. DNA for the CDR3: TGTGCCAGCAGCTTGGGACAAAATCAGGCAACTAATGAAAAACTGTTTTTT.

The chain employs TRBV5-1 and TRBJ2-5; 11 nucleotides line up with TRBD2. The CDR3 length is 15 residues. With V trimmed by 2 bases and J by 4 bases, 4 bases remained unmatched. Germline CDR1 is SGHRS and CDR2 is YFSETQ. In nucleotides, the CDR3 is TGCGCCAGCAGCTTTAGCGGGGGGGCGGCAGAGACCCAGTACTTC. Protein product: CASSFSGGAAETQYF. Complete variable domain (other parts from reference TRBV5-1 and TRBJ2-5): KAGVTQTPRYLIKTRGQQVTLSCSPISGHRSVSWYQQTPGQGLQFLFEYFSETQRNKGNFPGRFSGRQFSNSRSEMNVSTLELGDSALYLCASSFSGGAAETQYFGPGTRLLVL.

The V and J genes are TRBV5-1 and TRBJ2-5, with D perhaps matching TRBD2 (5 bases). The CDR3 is made up of 14 amino acids. Between the trimmed V and J ends, which lost 4 bases and 2 bases, there was a span of 12 bases. The V gene's germline CDR1 is SGHRS and CDR2 YFSETQ. The CDR3 region has the DNA TGCGCCAGCAGCCCGGCTAGCAGTCAAGAGACCCAGTACTTC. Translated: CASSPASSQETQYF.

This sequence joins TRBV18 and TRBJ1-3, with TRBD1 as a possible D gene (6 bases). The germline V gene has CDR1 KGHSH and CDR2 LQKENI. V lost 4 bases to trimming and J lost 4 bases, with 14 bases between them. CDR3 length equals 15 residues. The CDR3 sequence is CASSREQGTGNTIYF. In DNA, the CDR3 is TGTGCCAGCTCACGTGAGCAGGGGACGGGAAACACCATATATTTT.

The rearrangement links TRBV7-9 to TRBJ1-1; weak D call: TRBD1 (6 bases). V was pared by 3 bases and J by 10 bases, with 15 bases between. The CDR3 length is 13 residues. Per the germline V gene, CDR1 is SEHNR and CDR2 is FQNEAQ (reference sequence). CDR3 DNA: TGTGCCAGCAGCTTTGGGGGCTCGCAACTAGCTTTCTTT. Encoded protein: CASSFGGSQLAFF.

The genes are TRBV5-4 and TRBJ1-3; TRBD1 might be the D (5 bases). CDR3 length equals 13 residues. The germline gives CDR1 SGHNT, CDR2 YYREEE (reference sequence). Trimming took off 4 bases at V and 4 bases at J, with 9 bases between the two ends. Here the CDR3 DNA reads TGTGCCAGCAGCATGACAGCGGGAAACACCATATATTTT. Translating it yields CASSMTAGNTIYF.

The chain couples TRBV5-4 to TRBJ2-2; D is possibly TRBD1 (6 bases). Trimming pared 0 bases from V and 1 base from J, leaving 13 bases between. Germline V CDR1 and CDR2: SGHNT, YYREEE (reference sequence). The CDR3 is 17 residues long. CDR3 nucleotide sequence: TGTGCCAGCAGCTTGGTTGGGACAAGGGAGAACACCGGGGAGCTGTTTTTT. Protein product: CASSLVGTRENTGELFF.

This clone was counted once. The chain couples TRBV14 to TRBJ1-2, with 8 bases fitting TRBD1. Germline-derived CDR1 and CDR2 are SGHDN and FVKESK. The ends lost 5 bases at V and 5 bases at J; junction bases unmatched: 4. This CDR3 region has 13 residues. CDR3 bases: TGTGCCAGCAGCTTATGGACAGGGTATGGCTACACCTTC. Translating gives CASSLWTGYGYTF.